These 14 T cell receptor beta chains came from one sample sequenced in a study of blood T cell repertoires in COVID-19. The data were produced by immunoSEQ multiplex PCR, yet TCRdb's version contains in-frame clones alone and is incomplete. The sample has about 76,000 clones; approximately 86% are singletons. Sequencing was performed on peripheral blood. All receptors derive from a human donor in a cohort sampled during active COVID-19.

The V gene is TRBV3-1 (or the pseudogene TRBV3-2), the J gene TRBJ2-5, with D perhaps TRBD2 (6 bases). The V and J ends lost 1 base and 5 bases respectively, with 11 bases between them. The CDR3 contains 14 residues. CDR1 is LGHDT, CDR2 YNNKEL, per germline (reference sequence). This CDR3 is CASSQGEASETQYF. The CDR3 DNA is TGTGCCAGCAGCCAAGGGGAGGCCTCGGAGACCCAGTACTTC.

The CDR3 loop is CAALADDYEQYF. The CDR3, as DNA: TGTGCCGCTTTGGCGGATGATTACGAGCAGTACTTC. The chain couples TRBV28 to TRBJ2-7; no definite D call. The germline gives CDR1 MDHEN, CDR2 SYDVKM. V lost 11 bases and J lost 4, with 15 bases in between. This CDR3 has 12 residues. Full variable domain (rest looked up from reference TRBV28 and TRBJ2-7): DVKVTQSSRYLVKRTGEKVFLECVQDMDHENMFWYRQDPGLGLRLIYFSYDVKMKEKGDIPEGYSVSREKKERFSLILESASTNQTSMYLCAALADDYEQYFGPGTRLTVT.

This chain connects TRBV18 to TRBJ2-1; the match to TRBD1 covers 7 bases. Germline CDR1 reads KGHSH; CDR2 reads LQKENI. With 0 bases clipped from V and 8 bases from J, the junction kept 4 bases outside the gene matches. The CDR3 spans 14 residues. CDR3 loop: CASSPPGRGYEQFF. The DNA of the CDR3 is TGTGCCAGCTCACCACCTGGCAGGGGGTATGAGCAGTTCTTC.

CDR3 DNA: TGTGCTAGTGGTCCCCCCGGGACACGGTATGGCTACACCTTC. This gives the protein CASGPPGTRYGYTF. The J gene is TRBJ1-2, the V gene TRBV12-5; perhaps TRBD1 as D (6 bases). CDR1 LGHNT and CDR2 FRNRAP come from the germline V gene. V lost 5 bases to trimming and J lost 5 bases, with 15 bases between them. This CDR3 has 14 amino acids.

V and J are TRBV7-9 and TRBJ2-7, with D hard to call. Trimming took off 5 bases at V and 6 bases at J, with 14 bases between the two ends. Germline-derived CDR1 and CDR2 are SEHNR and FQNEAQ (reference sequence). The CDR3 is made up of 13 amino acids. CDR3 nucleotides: TGTGCCAGCAGCCCCAGAGTGACTGCCGAGCAGTACTTC. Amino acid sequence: CASSPRVTAEQYF.

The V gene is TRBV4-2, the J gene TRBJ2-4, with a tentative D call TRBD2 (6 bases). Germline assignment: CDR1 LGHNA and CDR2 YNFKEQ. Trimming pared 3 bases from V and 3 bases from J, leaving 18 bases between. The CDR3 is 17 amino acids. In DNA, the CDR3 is TGTGCCAGCAGCCAGAGGGTCCAGGTGCGGGGCAAAAACATTCAGTACTTC. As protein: CASSQRVQVRGKNIQYF.

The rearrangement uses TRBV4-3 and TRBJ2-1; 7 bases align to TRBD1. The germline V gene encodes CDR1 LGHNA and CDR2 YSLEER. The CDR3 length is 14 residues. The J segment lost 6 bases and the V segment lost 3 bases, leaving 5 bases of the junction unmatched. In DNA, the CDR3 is TGCGCCAGCAGCCACTGGGACAGACCCAATGAGCAGTTCTTC. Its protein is CASSHWDRPNEQFF.

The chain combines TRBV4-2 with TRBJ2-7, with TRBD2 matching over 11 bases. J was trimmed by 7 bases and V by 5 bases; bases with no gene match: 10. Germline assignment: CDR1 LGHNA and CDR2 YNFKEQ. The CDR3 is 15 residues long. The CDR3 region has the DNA TGTGCCAGCAGCGGTATTTTAACTAGCGGGGGTGAGCAGTACTTC. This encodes CASSGILTSGGEQYF.

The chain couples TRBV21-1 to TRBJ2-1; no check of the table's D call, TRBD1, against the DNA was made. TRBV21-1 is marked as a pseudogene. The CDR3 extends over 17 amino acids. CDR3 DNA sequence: TGTGCCAGCAGCGCCGCGACAGGGGGATTCAGGATCAATGAGCAGTTCTTC. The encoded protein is CASSAATGGFRINEQFF.

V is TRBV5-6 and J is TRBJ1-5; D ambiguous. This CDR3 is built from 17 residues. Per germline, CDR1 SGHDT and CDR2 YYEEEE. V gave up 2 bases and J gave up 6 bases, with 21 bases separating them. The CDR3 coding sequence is TGTGCCAGCAGCTTTTTCGCGGTTCAAGGAACCCGTCAGCCCCAGCATTTT. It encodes CASSFFAVQGTRQPQHF. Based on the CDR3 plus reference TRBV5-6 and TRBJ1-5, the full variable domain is DAGVTQSPTHLIKTRGQQVTLRCSPKSGHDTVSWYQQALGQGPQFIFQYYEEEERQRGNFPDRFSGHQFPNYSSELNVNALLLGDSALYLCASSFFAVQGTRQPQHFGDGTRLSIL.

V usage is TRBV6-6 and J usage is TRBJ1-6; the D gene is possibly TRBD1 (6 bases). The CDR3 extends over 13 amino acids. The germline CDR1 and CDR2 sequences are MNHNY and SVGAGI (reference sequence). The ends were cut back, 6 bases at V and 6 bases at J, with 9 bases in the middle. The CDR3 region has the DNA TGTGCCAGCAGCGGACAGAGTAATTCACCCCTCCACTTT. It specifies CASSGQSNSPLHF.

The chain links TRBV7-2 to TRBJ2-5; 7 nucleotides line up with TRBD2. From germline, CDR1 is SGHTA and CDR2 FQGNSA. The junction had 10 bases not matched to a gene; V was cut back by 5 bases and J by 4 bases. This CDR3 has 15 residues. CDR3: CASSPGVTGGETQYF. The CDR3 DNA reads TGTGCCAGCAGCCCGGGAGTGACGGGAGGAGAGACCCAGTACTTC.

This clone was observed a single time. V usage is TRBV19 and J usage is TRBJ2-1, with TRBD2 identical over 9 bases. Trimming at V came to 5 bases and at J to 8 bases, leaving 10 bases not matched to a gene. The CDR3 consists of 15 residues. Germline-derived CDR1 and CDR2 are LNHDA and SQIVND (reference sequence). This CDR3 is CASSFGTSSMDEQFF. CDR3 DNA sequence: TGTGCCAGTAGTTTCGGGACTAGCTCGATGGATGAGCAGTTCTTC.

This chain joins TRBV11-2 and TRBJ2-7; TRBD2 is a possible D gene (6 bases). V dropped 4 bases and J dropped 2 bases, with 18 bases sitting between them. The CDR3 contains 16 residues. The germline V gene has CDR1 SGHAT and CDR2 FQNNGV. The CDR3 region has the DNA TGTGCCAGCAGCTCGAGCCGGGACTTCCCAACCTACGAGCAGTACTTC. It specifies CASSSSRDFPTYEQYF.